This paragraph covers one TCR beta chain sequence. Its antigen is unknown. Time point indicated: baseline, week 1 (first vaccination visit). Treatment specified: pre-vaccination baseline after standard-of-care therapy. The data are from a study of a mutant IDH1 vaccine in newly diagnosed glioma. Study results and limitations: Top peripheral T cell clonotype shifts appeared unrelated to pseudoprogression. Of all patients, 93.3% showed vaccine-induced immune responses.

Profiled with immunoSEQ multiplex PCR; TCRdb holds only in-frame clones, not every one. Among around 59,000 clones listed, about nine tenths were seen once. This CDR3 comprises 15 residues. Germline CDR1 is MDHEN and CDR2 is SYDVKM. The V and J ends lost 2 bases and 4 bases respectively, with 14 bases between them. The sequence was obtained from a man in his forties or fifties with glioma. The chain employs TRBV28 and TRBJ1-1; the D gene is possibly TRBD1 (5 bases). The input for sequencing was PBMCs, taken from a glioma patient treated with radiotherapy, temozolomide or both. The CDR3 nucleotides are TGTGCCAGCAGTTTAGGGACTCTTCGGGGCACTGAAGCTTTCTTT. Translation gives CASSLGTLRGTEAFF.